Sequencing of this T cell receptor (beta chain) was carried out in a study of T cells in Graves' hyperthyroidism and ophthalmopathy. This clonotype was recorded at least ten times. Its target is unknown. Whole-study results and caveats: Most clonotypes expanded in the thyroid (above 0.001) were also present in blood. The model anticipated ophthalmopathy a median about six months pre-onset.

From germline, CDR1 is SQVTM and CDR2 ANQGSEA. CDR3 length: 13 amino acids. V gave up 5 bases and J gave up 0 bases, with 11 bases separating them. Amplification of TCR beta CDR3 regions used RNA as the template. With the HTBI primer set, the TCR CDR3 went through a first round of RT-PCR. TCRdb re-analysed the multiplex PCR reads in MiXCR, keeping a single row per CDR3 protein. The table shows roughly 290,000 distinct CDR3 sequences, with approximately 13% occurring only once. Over 18 months, lack of ophthalmopathy progression marked Graves' hyperthyroidism as stable. Fresh peripheral blood, more than 8 ml of it, supplied the PBMCs.

Sequencing was performed on blood. The rearrangement links TRBV29-1 to TRBJ2-7; D not resolved. The sequence derives from a woman aged 35 to 49 with Graves' hyperthyroidism. For the CDR3, the DNA is TGCAGCGTTCGAGTCGGTAGCTCCTACGAGCAGTACTTC. As protein: CSVRVGSSYEQYF.